This T cell receptor beta chain was recovered during a study of cytomegalovirus exposure and HLA in healthy donors. Remarks on this clone: Its antigen is unidentified.

Points from the study as a whole: According to a later analysis, TCR clusters from the first cohort tended to co-occur in the 120 or so validation repertoires. Cytomegalovirus-associated status was assigned to around 160 TCR beta chains.

Deletions cut 7 bases from V and 1 base from J, with 11 bases between. Per the germline V gene, CDR1 is ENHRY and CDR2 is SYGVKD. The CDR3 is made up of 13 amino acids. TCRdb's copy holds only in-frame clones and misses some; the assay was immunoSEQ multiplex PCR. The sample yields about 140,000 clones, about 86% seen once. The specimen sequenced was PBMCs. The rearrangement links TRBV10-3 to TRBJ2-7; D is possibly TRBD1 (6 bases). This TCR was recovered from a woman aged 18 to 35 in good health and CMV-seropositive. DNA for the CDR3: TGTGCCATCATGTCAGGGGCTTCCTACGAGCAGTACTTC. This encodes CAIMSGASYEQYF.